The rows below give T cell receptor beta chains drawn from one sample of a study of T cells in Graves' hyperthyroidism and ophthalmopathy. TCRdb recomputed calls from the multiplex PCR reads with MiXCR, one row per CDR3 protein. The table includes around 450,000 distinct CDR3 sequences, about an eighth detected once. The sample consisted of blood. All receptors derive from a woman aged 18-29 years with Graves' hyperthyroidism. Each CDR3 is given with its conserved first and last residue. A D gene is named only where the DNA matches it firmly. The size entry is marked missing in some rows and otherwise reads once, few, many or a size class.

size: .
J: TRBJ2-2
V: TRBV5-1
D: TRBD1
CDR3: CASSPLWDRVTGELFF
DNA: TGCGCCAGCAGCCCCCTCTGGGACAGGGTCACCGGGGAGCTGTTTTTT

size: many
J: TRBJ2-2
V: TRBV30
D: .
CDR3: CARRTANTGELFF
DNA: TGTGCCAGGAGGACAGCTAACACCGGGGAGCTGTTTTTT

size: .
J: TRBJ1-3
V: TRBV18
D: TRBD1
CDR3: CASSPGTGPGNTIYF
DNA: TGTGCCAGCTCACCGGGGACAGGCCCTGGAAACACCATATATTTT

size: many
J: TRBJ1-1
V: TRBV5-1
D: .
CDR3: CASSLEQAMRTEAFF
DNA: TGCGCCAGCAGCTTGGAGCAGGCCATGAGGACTGAAGCTTTCTTT

size: many
J: TRBJ2-1
V: TRBV11-2
D: .
CDR3: CASSLDANNEQFF
DNA: TGTGCCAGCAGCTTAGATGCCAACAATGAGCAGTTCTTC

size: .
J: TRBJ2-1
V: TRBV10-3
D: TRBD1
CDR3: CAISGGQGANEQFF
DNA: TGTGCCATCAGTGGAGGACAGGGGGCCAATGAGCAGTTCTTC

size: many
J: TRBJ2-7
V: TRBV11-2
D: TRBD1
CDR3: CASSFDQVLQGANYEQYF
DNA: TGTGCCAGCAGCTTCGACCAAGTTTTACAGGGGGCGAATTACGAGCAGTACTTC

size: many
J: TRBJ2-7
V: TRBV7-9
D: .
CDR3: CASNSDTNSYEQYF
DNA: TGTGCCAGCAACTCGGACACAAACTCCTACGAGCAGTACTTC

size: many
J: TRBJ2-7
V: TRBV6-1
D: TRBD2
CDR3: CASSERGGSSYEQYF
DNA: TGTGCCAGCAGTGAACGGGGCGGGAGCTCCTACGAGCAGTACTTC

size: many
J: TRBJ1-2
V: TRBV28
D: TRBD1
CDR3: CASSLTSGTGNGYTF
DNA: TGTGCCAGCAGTTTAACTTCCGGGACAGGGAATGGCTACACCTTC

size: many
J: TRBJ2-5
V: TRBV7-3
D: .
CDR3: CASSLGVRETQYF
DNA: TGTGCCAGCAGCTTAGGTGTCCGGGAGACCCAGTACTTC

size: many
J: TRBJ2-3
V: TRBV24-1
D: TRBD2
CDR3: CATSDLQFGGVDTQYF
DNA: TGTGCCACCAGTGATTTGCAGTTCGGGGGGGTTGATACGCAGTATTTT

size: .
J: TRBJ1-1
V: TRBV19
D: TRBD1
CDR3: CASSTQTGGRRAFF
DNA: TGTGCCAGTAGTACCCAGACAGGGGGAAGAAGGGCTTTCTTT

size: .
J: TRBJ2-7
V: TRBV2
D: .
CDR3: CASSLAREAYEQYF
DNA: TGTGCCAGCAGTTTGGCGAGGGAAGCCTACGAGCAGTACTTC

size: many
J: TRBJ1-2
V: TRBV25-1
D: TRBD1
CDR3: CASSEGQGAYGYTF
DNA: TGTGCCAGCAGTGAAGGACAGGGAGCCTATGGCTACACCTTC

size: many
J: TRBJ1-5
V: TRBV5-6
D: TRBD1
CDR3: CASSFRGTVNSNQPQHF
DNA: TGTGCCAGCAGCTTTCGGGGGACAGTGAATAGCAATCAGCCCCAGCATTTT

size: many
J: TRBJ1-2
V: TRBV12-3/TRBV12-4
D: TRBD1
CDR3: CASSLRDRRGYTF
DNA: TGTGCCAGCAGCCTCCGGGACAGAAGAGGCTACACCTTC

size: .
J: TRBJ1-6
V: TRBV5-6
D: TRBD1
CDR3: CASSLYRGRSPLHF
DNA: TGTGCCAGCAGCCTATACAGGGGGCGATCACCCCTCCACTTT

size: many
J: TRBJ2-1
V: TRBV30
D: TRBD2
CDR3: CAWGLALNNEQFF
DNA: TGTGCCTGGGGACTAGCCCTTAACAATGAGCAGTTCTTC

size: many
J: TRBJ2-1
V: TRBV30
D: .
CDR3: CAWSAYASTSSYNEQFF
DNA: TGTGCCTGGAGTGCATACGCCTCGACTAGTAGCTACAATGAGCAGTTCTTC

size: many
J: TRBJ2-5
V: TRBV28
D: .
CDR3: CASSLGGTETQYF
DNA: TGTGCCAGCAGTTTAGGCGGGACCGAGACCCAGTACTTC

size: .
J: TRBJ2-5
V: TRBV29-1
D: TRBD2
CDR3: CSGAGRQETQYF
DNA: TGCAGCGGAGCGGGGCGGCAAGAGACCCAGTACTTC

size: .
J: TRBJ1-2
V: TRBV6-1
D: .
CDR3: CASSEVVDRYTF
DNA: TGTGCCAGCAGTGAAGTCGTCGACCGCTACACCTTC

size: many
J: TRBJ1-2
V: TRBV9
D: .
CDR3: CASSRSGGGHYGYTF
DNA: TGTGCCAGCAGCCGATCCGGGGGGGGCCACTATGGCTACACCTTC

size: few
J: TRBJ2-2
V: TRBV7-7
D: TRBD1
CDR3: CASSQDRAGGELFF
DNA: TGTGCTAGCAGCCAAGACAGGGCGGGCGGGGAGCTGTTTTTT

size: .
J: TRBJ2-7
V: TRBV7-2
D: TRBD2
CDR3: CASSLVVAGVGEQYF
DNA: TGTGCCAGCAGCTTAGTAGTAGCGGGAGTGGGGGAGCAGTACTTC

size: .
J: TRBJ2-3
V: TRBV5-1
D: TRBD2
CDR3: CASSQDPSGRRTDTQYF
DNA: TGTGCCAGCAGCCAAGATCCTAGCGGGAGGCGCACAGATACGCAGTATTTT

size: many
J: TRBJ2-5
V: TRBV6-2/TRBV6-3
D: TRBD2
CDR3: CASSYTLLAGDQETQYF
DNA: TGTGCCAGCAGTTACACATTACTAGCGGGGGACCAAGAGACCCAGTACTTC

size: many
J: TRBJ1-2
V: TRBV7-2
D: .
CDR3: CASSLTRYGYTF
DNA: TGTGCCAGCTCCTTAACTCGCTATGGCTACACCTTC

size: many
J: TRBJ2-7
V: TRBV25-1
D: .
CDR3: CASSLRTTHEQYF
DNA: TGTGCCAGCAGTCTAAGGACAACTCACGAGCAGTACTTC

size: .
J: TRBJ2-2
V: TRBV27
D: .
CDR3: CASSFWAGELFF
DNA: TGTGCCAGCAGCTTCTGGGCCGGGGAGCTGTTTTTT

size: once
J: TRBJ2-1
V: TRBV6-2/TRBV6-3
D: .
CDR3: CASSRDPEDAEQLF
DNA: TGTGCCAGCAGCCGGGACCCAGAGGATGCCGAGCAGCTCTTC

size: .
J: TRBJ1-3
V: TRBV9
D: .
CDR3: CASSVFDRPSGNTIYF
DNA: TGTGCCAGCAGCGTATTTGACAGGCCCTCTGGAAACACCATATATTTT

size: .
J: TRBJ2-1
V: TRBV7-3
D: TRBD2
CDR3: CASSKTSGRANDEQFF
DNA: TGTGCCAGCAGCAAAACTAGCGGGAGGGCCAACGATGAGCAGTTCTTC

size: .
J: TRBJ2-1
V: TRBV5-8
D: .
CDR3: CASSLAITGSYNEQFF
DNA: TGTGCCAGCAGCTTGGCCATAACAGGCTCCTACAATGAGCAGTTCTTC

size: many
J: TRBJ1-4
V: TRBV12-3/TRBV12-4
D: .
CDR3: CASSTTANEKLFF
DNA: TGTGCCAGCAGTACAACAGCTAATGAAAAACTGTTTTTT

size: .
J: TRBJ2-3
V: TRBV19
D: TRBD2
CDR3: CASSMILLAGVGDTQYF
DNA: TGTGCCAGTAGTATGATCCTCCTAGCGGGAGTAGGGGATACGCAGTATTTT

size: .
J: TRBJ1-1
V: TRBV6-1
D: .
CDR3: CASSEEYSPRGTEAFF
DNA: TGTGCCAGCAGTGAAGAATACTCCCCTCGAGGGACTGAAGCTTTCTTT

size: .
J: TRBJ2-1
V: TRBV10-3
D: TRBD1
CDR3: CAIREDRETNQQFF
DNA: TGTGCCATCAGGGAGGACAGGGAAACCAATCAGCAGTTCTTC

size: few
J: TRBJ2-7
V: TRBV4-1
D: TRBD1
CDR3: CASSQGTGIYEQYF
DNA: TGCGCCAGCAGCCAAGGGACAGGGATCTACGAGCAGTACTTC

size: few
J: TRBJ1-3
V: TRBV3-1
D: TRBD1
CDR3: CASSQARTGNSGNTIYF
DNA: TGTGCCAGCAGCCAAGCGAGGACAGGAAACTCTGGAAACACCATATATTTT

size: many
J: TRBJ2-1
V: TRBV11-2
D: TRBD2
CDR3: CASSLLGLAGNPNEQFF
DNA: TGTGCCAGCAGCCTATTGGGACTAGCGGGTAACCCCAATGAGCAGTTCTTC

size: many
J: TRBJ2-7
V: TRBV6-1
D: TRBD1
CDR3: CASSKQGASYEQYF
DNA: TGTGCCAGCAGTAAACAGGGGGCATCCTACGAGCAGTACTTC

size: .
J: TRBJ2-2
V: TRBV4-2
D: .
CDR3: CASSQGPGLASNTGELFF
DNA: TGTGCCAGCAGCCAAGGACCGGGACTGGCTTCGAACACCGGGGAGCTGTTTTTT

size: .
J: TRBJ2-5
V: TRBV7-9
D: TRBD2
CDR3: CASSLEGRGQYF
DNA: TGTGCCAGCAGCTTAGAGGGGAGGGGCCAGTACTTC

size: many
J: TRBJ1-5
V: TRBV12-3/TRBV12-4
D: TRBD1
CDR3: CASRRTGGDQPQHF
DNA: TGTGCCAGCAGACGTACAGGGGGGGATCAGCCCCAGCATTTT

size: many
J: TRBJ1-1
V: TRBV12-3/TRBV12-4
D: TRBD1
CDR3: CASSEPGQGRNTEAFF
DNA: TGTGCCAGCAGTGAACCGGGACAGGGTAGAAACACTGAAGCTTTCTTT

size: .
J: TRBJ1-2
V: TRBV7-9
D: TRBD1
CDR3: CASSLEDRANTF
DNA: TGTGCCAGCAGCTTAGAGGACAGGGCGAACACCTTC

size: few
J: TRBJ1-2
V: TRBV9
D: TRBD1
CDR3: CASSVATGDYGYTF
DNA: TGTGCCAGCAGCGTAGCTACAGGGGACTATGGCTACACCTTC

size: many
J: TRBJ1-1
V: TRBV27
D: .
CDR3: CASIETGNLNTEAFF
DNA: TGTGCCAGCATCGAGACAGGTAACTTGAACACTGAAGCTTTCTTT

size: many
J: TRBJ2-3
V: TRBV5-4
D: TRBD2
CDR3: CASSLAKGGGGTDTQYF
DNA: TGTGCCAGCAGCTTGGCCAAGGGCGGGGGGGGCACAGATACGCAGTATTTT